This T cell receptor (beta chain) is from a study of blood T cell repertoires in COVID-19. Study-wide background: Specimens from acute and convalescent COVID-19 originated in the United States, Italy and Spain.

Authors' methods: It was from reference gene primer amplification that nucleated cell counts were estimated. This table comes from immunoSEQ multiplex PCR, and its TCRdb copy is limited to in-frame clones, with some not included. V and J calls plus clone size are reproduced from that table; the DNA served to infer D and trimming. The sample shows 97,000 or so clones, about 72% of them seen only once. This CDR3 is built from 15 residues. Trimming removed 6 bases from V and 4 bases from J; junction bases left unmatched: 9. The germline CDR1 and CDR2 sequences are SNHLY and FYNNEI. Sequenced: peripheral blood. The source is a man aged 55 to 70 with active or convalescent COVID-19. V gene TRBV2 combines with J gene TRBJ2-7; 10 bases agree with TRBD1. The CDR3 sequence: CASSDPTGGGYEQYF. The CDR3 DNA follows: TGTGCCAGCAGCGACCCGACAGGGGGCGGGTACGAGCAGTACTTC.